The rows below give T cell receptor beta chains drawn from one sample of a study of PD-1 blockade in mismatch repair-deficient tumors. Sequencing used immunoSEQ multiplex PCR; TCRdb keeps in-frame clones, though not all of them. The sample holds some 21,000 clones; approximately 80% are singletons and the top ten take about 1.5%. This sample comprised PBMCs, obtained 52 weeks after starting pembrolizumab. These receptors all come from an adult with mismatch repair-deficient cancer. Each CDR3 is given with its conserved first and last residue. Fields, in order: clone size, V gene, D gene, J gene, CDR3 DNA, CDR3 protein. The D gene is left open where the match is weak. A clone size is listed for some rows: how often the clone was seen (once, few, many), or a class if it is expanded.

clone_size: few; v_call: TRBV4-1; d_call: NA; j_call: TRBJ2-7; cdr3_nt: TGCGCCAGCAGCCAAGGCCGGGACATTTACTACGAGCAGTACTTC; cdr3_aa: CASSQGRDIYYEQYF
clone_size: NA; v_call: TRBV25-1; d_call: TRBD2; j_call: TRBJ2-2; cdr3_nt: TGTGCCAGCAGTGGGGCTAGCGGCACCGGGGAGCTGTTTTTT; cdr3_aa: CASSGASGTGELFF
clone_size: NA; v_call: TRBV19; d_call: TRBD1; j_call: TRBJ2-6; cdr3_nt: TGTGCCAGTAGTCCAGGGGGCGCAAACTCTGGGGCCAACGTCCTGACTTTC; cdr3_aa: CASSPGGANSGANVLTF
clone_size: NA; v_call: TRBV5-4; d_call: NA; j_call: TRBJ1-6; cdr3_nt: TGTGCCAGCAGCTTGTATCAGGGGTTCGAGGAGGATTCACCCCTCCACTTT; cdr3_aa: CASSLYQGFEEDSPLHF
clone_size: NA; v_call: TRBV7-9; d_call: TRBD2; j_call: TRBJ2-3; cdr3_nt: TGTGCCAGCAGCTCTAAACTAGCGGGAGATAGCACAGATACGCAGTATTTT; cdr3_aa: CASSSKLAGDSTDTQYF
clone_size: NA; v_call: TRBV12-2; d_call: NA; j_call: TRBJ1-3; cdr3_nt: TGTGCAAGTCGCTTAGTGTTGGGCAGGGCGGATGGAAACACCATATATTTT; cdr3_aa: CASRLVLGRADGNTIYF
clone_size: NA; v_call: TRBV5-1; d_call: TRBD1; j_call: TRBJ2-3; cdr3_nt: TGCGCCAGCGGACAGGGACAGGGGGCCGGATCAGATACGCAGTATTTT; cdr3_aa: CASGQGQGAGSDTQYF
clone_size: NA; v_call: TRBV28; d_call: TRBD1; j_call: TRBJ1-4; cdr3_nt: TGTGCCAGCAGTGGGGGGACAGCAACTAATGAAAAACTGTTTTTT; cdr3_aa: CASSGGTATNEKLFF
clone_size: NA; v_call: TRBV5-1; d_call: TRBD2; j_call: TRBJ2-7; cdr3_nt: TGCGCCAGCAGCCCTAGACTAGCGGGAGTTATGGACGAGCAGTACTTC; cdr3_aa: CASSPRLAGVMDEQYF
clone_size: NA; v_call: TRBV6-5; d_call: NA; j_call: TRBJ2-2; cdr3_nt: TGTGCCAGCAGCCGGACTTATTGGGCCGGGGAGCTGTTTTTT; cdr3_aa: CASSRTYWAGELFF
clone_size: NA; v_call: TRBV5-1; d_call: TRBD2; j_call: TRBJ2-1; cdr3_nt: TGCGCCAGCAGCTTTCTAGCGGGAGCGTACAATGAGCAGTTCTTC; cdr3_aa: CASSFLAGAYNEQFF
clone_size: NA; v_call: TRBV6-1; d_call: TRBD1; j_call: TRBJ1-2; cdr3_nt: TGTGCCAACTCGGACAGGGGATATGGCTACACCTTC; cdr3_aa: CANSDRGYGYTF
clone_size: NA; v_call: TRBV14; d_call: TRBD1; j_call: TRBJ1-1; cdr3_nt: TGTGCCAGCAGCCAAGATAGGCGCAGGACAGGTTCCAACACTGAAGCTTTCTTT; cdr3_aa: CASSQDRRRTGSNTEAFF
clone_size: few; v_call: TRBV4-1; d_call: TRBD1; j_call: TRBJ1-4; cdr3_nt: TGCGCCAGCAGCCAAGATGACTTAGGGGGCTTGAGCGAAAAACTGTTTTTT; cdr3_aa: CASSQDDLGGLSEKLFF
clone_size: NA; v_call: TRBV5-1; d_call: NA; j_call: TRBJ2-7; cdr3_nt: TGCGCCAGCAGCGCGTCAGGGAAAAACGAGCAGTACTTC; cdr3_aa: CASSASGKNEQYF
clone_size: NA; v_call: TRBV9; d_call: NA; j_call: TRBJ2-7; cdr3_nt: TGTGCCAGCAGCGAAGGGGGGGGCGGGGCCTACGAGCAGTACTTC; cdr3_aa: CASSEGGGGAYEQYF
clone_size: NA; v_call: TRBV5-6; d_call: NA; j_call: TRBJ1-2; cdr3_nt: TGTGCCAGCAGCTTGGGACAGAATGGGTATGGCTACACCTTC; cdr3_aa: CASSLGQNGYGYTF
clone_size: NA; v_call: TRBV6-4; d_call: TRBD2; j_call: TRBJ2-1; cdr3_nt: TGTGCCAGCAGCCCCCTGGGGACTAGCGGGAAGGATGAGCAGTTCTTC; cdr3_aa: CASSPLGTSGKDEQFF
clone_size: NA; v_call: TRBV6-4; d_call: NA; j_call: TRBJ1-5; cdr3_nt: TGTGCCAGCAGTGACTCCAGGGTTCAGCCCCAGCATTTT; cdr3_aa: CASSDSRVQPQHF
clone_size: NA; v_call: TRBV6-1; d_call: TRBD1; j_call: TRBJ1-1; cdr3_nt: TGTGCCAGCAGTGAAGGACAGGGAATGAACACTGAAGCTTTCTTT; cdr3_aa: CASSEGQGMNTEAFF
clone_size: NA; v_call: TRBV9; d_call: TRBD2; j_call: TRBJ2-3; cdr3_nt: TGTGCCAGCAGCGTAGTAGGCGGGAGCATCTTCACAGATACGCAGTATTTT; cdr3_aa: CASSVVGGSIFTDTQYF
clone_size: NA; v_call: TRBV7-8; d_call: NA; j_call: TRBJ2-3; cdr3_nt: TGTGCCAGCAGCTTCGACAGGAACTTGGGCACAGATACGCAGTATTTT; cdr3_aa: CASSFDRNLGTDTQYF